The rows below give T cell receptor beta chains drawn from one sample of a study of cytomegalovirus exposure and HLA in healthy donors. Only in-frame clones appear in the TCRdb table, and some are missing; sequencing was by immunoSEQ multiplex PCR. The sample carries 180,000 or so clones, just under 80% recorded once. Sequences were obtained from PBMCs. All receptors derive from a female donor in good health and CMV-seronegative. The CDR3 runs from the conserved cysteine through the conserved F or W. The D gene is left open where the match is weak. Where a row states a size, it is once, few, many or the class of an expanded clone; other rows omit it.

v_call: TRBV18; d_call: NA; j_call: TRBJ2-2; clone_size: few; cdr3_nt: TGTGCCAGCTCACCGGGACAAGCGAACACCGGGGAGCTGTTTTTT; cdr3_aa: CASSPGQANTGELFF
v_call: TRBV2; d_call: NA; j_call: TRBJ1-6; clone_size: NA; cdr3_nt: TGTGCCAGCAGTGCGGACAACTATAATTCACCCCTCCACTTT; cdr3_aa: CASSADNYNSPLHF
v_call: TRBV4-1; d_call: TRBD1; j_call: TRBJ2-7; clone_size: NA; cdr3_nt: TGCGCCAGCAGCCGGGGACAGGGATTTGACGAGCAGTACTTC; cdr3_aa: CASSRGQGFDEQYF
v_call: TRBV4-3; d_call: NA; j_call: TRBJ1-3; clone_size: NA; cdr3_nt: TGCGCCAGCAGCCAAGATATAGTCCACCCTGGAAACACCATATATTTT; cdr3_aa: CASSQDIVHPGNTIYF
v_call: TRBV13; d_call: NA; j_call: TRBJ2-3; clone_size: NA; cdr3_nt: TGTGCCAGCAGCTTAGGTCTAAGCACAGATACGCAGTATTTT; cdr3_aa: CASSLGLSTDTQYF
v_call: TRBV11-3; d_call: NA; j_call: TRBJ2-3; clone_size: NA; cdr3_nt: TGTGCCAGCAGCTTTGAGGGAAGTAACACAGATACGCAGTATTTT; cdr3_aa: CASSFEGSNTDTQYF
v_call: TRBV9; d_call: NA; j_call: TRBJ2-1; clone_size: once; cdr3_nt: TGTGCCAGCCAACCCTCGGGGAGCAATGAGCAGTTCTTC; cdr3_aa: CASQPSGSNEQFF
v_call: TRBV10-3; d_call: TRBD2; j_call: TRBJ2-1; clone_size: NA; cdr3_nt: TGTGCCACCAGGACTAGCGGGAGCTCCTACAATGAGCAGTTCTTC; cdr3_aa: CATRTSGSSYNEQFF
v_call: TRBV5-1; d_call: TRBD1; j_call: TRBJ2-7; clone_size: once; cdr3_nt: TGCGCCAGCAGCTTGGCCACAGGGGGATCGTCCTACGAGCAGTACTTC; cdr3_aa: CASSLATGGSSYEQYF
v_call: TRBV6-5; d_call: TRBD2; j_call: TRBJ2-3; clone_size: NA; cdr3_nt: TGTGCCAGCAGTCCGGGACTAGCGGTCACAGATACGCAGTATTTT; cdr3_aa: CASSPGLAVTDTQYF
v_call: TRBV19; d_call: NA; j_call: TRBJ1-2; clone_size: NA; cdr3_nt: TGTGCCAGTAGTATCGAGACAGCTAACTATGGCTACACCTTC; cdr3_aa: CASSIETANYGYTF
v_call: TRBV28; d_call: NA; j_call: TRBJ2-7; clone_size: NA; cdr3_nt: TGTGCCAGCACCTCACTACCCGGGGAGCAGTACTTC; cdr3_aa: CASTSLPGEQYF
v_call: TRBV10-3; d_call: TRBD2; j_call: TRBJ2-3; clone_size: NA; cdr3_nt: TGTGCCATCAGTGAGTATGGGACTAGCGGCACAGATACGCAGTATTTT; cdr3_aa: CAISEYGTSGTDTQYF
v_call: TRBV28; d_call: NA; j_call: TRBJ2-5; clone_size: NA; cdr3_nt: TGTGCCAGCAGTGAGACAGCCAAGGGAGGGACCCAGTACTTC; cdr3_aa: CASSETAKGGTQYF
v_call: TRBV7-3; d_call: NA; j_call: TRBJ1-1; clone_size: NA; cdr3_nt: TGTGCCAGCAGCTTAGGAGGGGTTGGTGAAGCTTTCTTT; cdr3_aa: CASSLGGVGEAFF
v_call: TRBV9; d_call: TRBD2; j_call: TRBJ2-3; clone_size: NA; cdr3_nt: TGTGCCAGCTCTTGGCTAGCGGGGGCCACAGATACGCAGTATTTT; cdr3_aa: CASSWLAGATDTQYF
v_call: TRBV2; d_call: TRBD1; j_call: TRBJ1-4; clone_size: NA; cdr3_nt: TGTGCCAGCAGGATGACAGGGGCAACTAATGAAAAACTGTTTTTT; cdr3_aa: CASRMTGATNEKLFF
v_call: TRBV2; d_call: TRBD1; j_call: TRBJ2-7; clone_size: NA; cdr3_nt: TGTGCCAGCAGTGAATACAGGGGGCATAACGAGCAGTACTTC; cdr3_aa: CASSEYRGHNEQYF
v_call: TRBV11-2; d_call: TRBD1; j_call: TRBJ1-3; clone_size: NA; cdr3_nt: TGTGCCAGCAGGGGATGGGACAGTAACACCATATATTTT; cdr3_aa: CASRGWDSNTIYF
v_call: TRBV2; d_call: TRBD1; j_call: TRBJ2-1; clone_size: few; cdr3_nt: TGTGCCAGCAGTCTGGACAGGGTTGATGAGCAGTTCTTC; cdr3_aa: CASSLDRVDEQFF
v_call: TRBV7-6; d_call: TRBD2; j_call: TRBJ2-5; clone_size: NA; cdr3_nt: TGTGCCAGCAGTTCGAGGGAGGGGCAGGAGACCCAGTACTTC; cdr3_aa: CASSSREGQETQYF
v_call: TRBV2; d_call: NA; j_call: TRBJ2-7; clone_size: NA; cdr3_nt: TGTGCCAGCAGCTCCAGCGCAACCTACGAGCAGTACTTC; cdr3_aa: CASSSSATYEQYF
v_call: TRBV7-8; d_call: TRBD1; j_call: TRBJ2-1; clone_size: few; cdr3_nt: TGTGCCAGCAGCTTAGCGTTGAGACAGGGGGGAAATGAGCAGTTCTTC; cdr3_aa: CASSLALRQGGNEQFF
v_call: TRBV7-9; d_call: TRBD2; j_call: TRBJ2-1; clone_size: NA; cdr3_nt: TGTGCCAGCTCGGGGCTAGCGGGGGGTTCCTACAATGAGCAGTTCTTC; cdr3_aa: CASSGLAGGSYNEQFF
v_call: TRBV10-3; d_call: NA; j_call: TRBJ2-1; clone_size: NA; cdr3_nt: TGTGCCATCAGTGATGTGGGAGCCAGCAATGAGCAGTTCTTC; cdr3_aa: CAISDVGASNEQFF
v_call: TRBV6-5; d_call: NA; j_call: TRBJ2-1; clone_size: few; cdr3_nt: TGTGCCAGCAGTACCATACTAGGCCATGAGCAGTTCTTC; cdr3_aa: CASSTILGHEQFF
v_call: TRBV5-1; d_call: NA; j_call: TRBJ2-2; clone_size: NA; cdr3_nt: TGCGCCAGCAGCCCCCTGGCAGGGCCCATCGGGGAGCTGTTTTTT; cdr3_aa: CASSPLAGPIGELFF
v_call: TRBV21-1; d_call: NA; j_call: TRBJ2-3; clone_size: NA; cdr3_nt: TGTGCCAGCAGCTACGGACTAGAGCCAGATACGCAGTATTTT; cdr3_aa: CASSYGLEPDTQYF
v_call: TRBV2; d_call: NA; j_call: TRBJ2-7; clone_size: NA; cdr3_nt: TGTGCCGGCAGGGGCAGAGTAATCGCGCAGTACTTC; cdr3_aa: CAGRGRVIAQYF
v_call: TRBV5-1; d_call: NA; j_call: TRBJ2-5; clone_size: NA; cdr3_nt: TGCGCCAGCAGCTTTGGCCACGGGGGAGGAGAGGCCCAGTACTTC; cdr3_aa: CASSFGHGGGEAQYF
v_call: TRBV10-1; d_call: NA; j_call: TRBJ2-5; clone_size: NA; cdr3_nt: TGCGCCACCCTGGGGCAGCCTTGGGTGGCGTCCCAGTACTTC; cdr3_aa: CATLGQPWVASQYF